The 6 T cell receptor beta chains in this list originate from one sample, sequenced in a study of T cell changes during pregnancy in multiple sclerosis. Sequencing was performed with immunoSEQ multiplex PCR; in TCRdb, only in-frame clones are kept and a portion is missing. The sample yields some 120,000 clones, approximately 90% seen once. The input for sequencing was peripheral blood, taken in the third trimester of pregnancy. These receptors were obtained from a female donor with multiple sclerosis, enrolled in a pregnancy study.

CDR3 bases: TGTGCCAGCAGCTCAAATACAGGGGATCTAGGTGAAAAACTGTTTTTT. Protein product: CASSSNTGDLGEKLFF. This chain connects TRBV7-9 to TRBJ1-4, with 7 bases lining up with TRBD1. V lost 4 bases, J lost 7 bases, and 12 bases stayed unmatched. CDR3 length equals 16 residues. Per germline, CDR1 SEHNR and CDR2 FQNEAQ (reference sequence). Full variable domain (missing parts from reference TRBV7-9 and TRBJ1-4): DTGVSQNPRHKITKRGQNVTFRCDPISEHNRLYWYRQTLGQGPEFLTYFQNEAQLEKSRLLSDRFSAERPKGSFSTLEIQRTEQGDSAMYLCASSSNTGDLGEKLFFGSGTQLSVL.

The V gene is TRBV23-1, the J gene TRBJ2-7, with TRBD1 identical over 9 bases. TRBV23-1 is known as an ORF, though its function is uncertain. Germline trimming cut 6 bases from V and 0 bases from J; bases unmatched to any gene: 6. The CDR3 runs 15 residues. The CDR3 DNA reads as TGCGCCAGCAGGTGGCGGGACAGGGCCTCCTACGAGCAGTACTTC. It codes for CASRWRDRASYEQYF.

The V call is TRBV5-1, the J call TRBJ2-3; TRBD1 might be the D (6 bases). The germline gives CDR1 SGHRS, CDR2 YFSETQ. The V gene lost 3 bases and the J gene lost 2 bases, with 10 bases spanning the gap. The CDR3 totals 14 residues. The CDR3 sequence is CASSSGQPTDTQYF. For the CDR3, the DNA is TGCGCCAGCAGCTCCGGACAGCCCACAGATACGCAGTATTTT.

This CDR3 reads CAISEGGGYTF. CDR3 bases: TGTGCCATCAGTGAGGGCGGTGGCTACACCTTC. The rearrangement links TRBV10-3 to TRBJ1-2, with D unclear. With 2 bases removed from V and 7 bases from J, the gap between germline ends came to 5 bases. Per the germline V gene, CDR1 is ENHRY and CDR2 is SYGVKD. The CDR3 extends over 11 amino acids.

The chain couples TRBV21-1 to TRBJ1-5; TRBD1 is the table's D call and was not checked against the DNA. TRBV21-1 is a pseudogene locus. The CDR3 runs to 15 residues. CDR3 DNA: TGTGCCAGCAGCGTAGGCCAGGGGGGAAATCAGCCCCAGCATTTT. It is translated as CASSVGQGGNQPQHF.

CDR3 sequence reads: CASSLVLGGQPQHF. Here the CDR3 DNA reads TGTGCCAGCAGCTTAGTACTGGGGGGTCAGCCCCAGCATTTT. V usage is TRBV7-6 and J usage is TRBJ1-5; a possible D gene is TRBD1 (5 bases). The V end was cut by 1 base, the J end by 6 bases, with 10 bases between. This CDR3 has 14 amino acids. Germline assignment: CDR1 SGHVS and CDR2 FNYEAQ.